These T cell receptor beta chains were read from a single sample in a study of T cells after posttransplantation cyclophosphamide. Sequencing was performed with immunoSEQ multiplex PCR; in TCRdb, only in-frame clones are kept and a portion is missing. In the table there are 10,000 to 15,000 clones, approximately 2% of which are singletons. Specimen: PBMCs, collected after allogeneic stem cell transplant with posttransplant cyclophosphamide. These TCRs come from a male patient aged 30 to 39 who received an allogeneic stem cell transplant from a related donor, was CMV-positive, and had no GVHD. A subset of T cells may come from the graft donor. The CDR3 runs from the conserved cysteine through the conserved F or W. The D gene is left open where the match is weak. Some rows have no size entry. The others give once, few or many, or a class for an expanded clone.

clone_size	d_call	v_call	j_call	cdr3_nt	cdr3_aa
few	.	TRBV5-1	TRBJ2-2	TGCGCCAGCCGGACAGACAACACCGGGGAGCTGTTTTTT	CASRTDNTGELFF
.	TRBD1	TRBV19	TRBJ1-2	TGTGCCAGTAGTCCAAAAGGGGGACAGGGAATTCGCGGCTACACCTTC	CASSPKGGQGIRGYTF
.	.	TRBV14	TRBJ2-5	TGTGCCAGCAGCCAATCGTACCAAGAGACCCAGTACTTC	CASSQSYQETQYF
few	.	TRBV19	TRBJ1-6	TGTGCCAGTAGTATTAAGCATAATTCACCCCTCCACTTT	CASSIKHNSPLHF
.	.	TRBV21-1	TRBJ1-5	TGTGCCAGCAGCAAATGGGTTACAGGGGAACAGCCCCAGCATTTT	CASSKWVTGEQPQHF
few	TRBD2	TRBV7-3	TRBJ2-1	TGTGCCAGCAGCTTAATTGGCGCGGGGGGAAAGAATGAGCAGTTCTTC	CASSLIGAGGKNEQFF
few	.	TRBV27	TRBJ2-7	TGTGCCAGCAGCCTAAAAGGTGGAACTAGGAACTCCTACGAGCAGTACTTC	CASSLKGGTRNSYEQYF
.	.	TRBV7-9	TRBJ2-7	TGTGCCAGCAGCTTAGGGGGCGCCTCCTACGAGCAGTACTTC	CASSLGGASYEQYF
few	TRBD1	TRBV4-3	TRBJ2-5	TGCGCCAGCAGCCAAGACCGAGACAGGGGTCGAGAGACCCAGTACTTC	CASSQDRDRGRETQYF
few	TRBD2	TRBV10-3	TRBJ2-3	TGTGCCATCAGTAGGACTAGCGGGAATCAGGGAGATACGCAGTATTTT	CAISRTSGNQGDTQYF
.	TRBD1	TRBV9	TRBJ1-2	TGTGCCAGCAGCGTATACAGGGGGGGAAACTATGGCTACACCTTC	CASSVYRGGNYGYTF
.	.	TRBV30	TRBJ2-3	TGTGCCTGGAGACGGGACTCGAACACAGATACGCAGTATTTT	CAWRRDSNTDTQYF
few	TRBD1	TRBV27	TRBJ2-3	TGTGCCAGCAGTAGATACAGGGGGCGCACAGATACGCAGTATTTT	CASSRYRGRTDTQYF
few	.	TRBV5-8	TRBJ2-7	TGTGCCAGCAGCTTAGGGGGATTGGCCTACGAGCAGTACTTC	CASSLGGLAYEQYF
.	.	TRBV4-1	TRBJ1-2	TGCGCCAGCAGCCACAACGCCCAGGAGGACCCGCGAGGCTACACCTTC	CASSHNAQEDPRGYTF